This T cell receptor (beta chain) emerged from a study of blood T cell repertoires in COVID-19. The germline CDR1 and CDR2 sequences are SGHNT and YYREEE (reference sequence). The V gene end was trimmed by 0 bases and the J gene end by 3 bases; junction bases not matched to a gene: 5. The CDR3 runs 15 residues. TCRdb keeps only in-frame clones here, not all; method: immunoSEQ multiplex PCR. The repertoire has approximately 220,000 clones, around 87% of them found once; the top ten carry 3%. The source material was peripheral blood. The TCR sequence derives from a man between 60 and 70 years old with acute or convalescent COVID-19. The rearrangement uses TRBV5-4 and TRBJ2-7; 8 nucleotides align to TRBD1. This CDR3 reads CASSLEAGGLYEQYF. The CDR3 DNA reads TGTGCCAGCAGCTTGGAGGCAGGGGGCCTCTACGAGCAGTACTTC.